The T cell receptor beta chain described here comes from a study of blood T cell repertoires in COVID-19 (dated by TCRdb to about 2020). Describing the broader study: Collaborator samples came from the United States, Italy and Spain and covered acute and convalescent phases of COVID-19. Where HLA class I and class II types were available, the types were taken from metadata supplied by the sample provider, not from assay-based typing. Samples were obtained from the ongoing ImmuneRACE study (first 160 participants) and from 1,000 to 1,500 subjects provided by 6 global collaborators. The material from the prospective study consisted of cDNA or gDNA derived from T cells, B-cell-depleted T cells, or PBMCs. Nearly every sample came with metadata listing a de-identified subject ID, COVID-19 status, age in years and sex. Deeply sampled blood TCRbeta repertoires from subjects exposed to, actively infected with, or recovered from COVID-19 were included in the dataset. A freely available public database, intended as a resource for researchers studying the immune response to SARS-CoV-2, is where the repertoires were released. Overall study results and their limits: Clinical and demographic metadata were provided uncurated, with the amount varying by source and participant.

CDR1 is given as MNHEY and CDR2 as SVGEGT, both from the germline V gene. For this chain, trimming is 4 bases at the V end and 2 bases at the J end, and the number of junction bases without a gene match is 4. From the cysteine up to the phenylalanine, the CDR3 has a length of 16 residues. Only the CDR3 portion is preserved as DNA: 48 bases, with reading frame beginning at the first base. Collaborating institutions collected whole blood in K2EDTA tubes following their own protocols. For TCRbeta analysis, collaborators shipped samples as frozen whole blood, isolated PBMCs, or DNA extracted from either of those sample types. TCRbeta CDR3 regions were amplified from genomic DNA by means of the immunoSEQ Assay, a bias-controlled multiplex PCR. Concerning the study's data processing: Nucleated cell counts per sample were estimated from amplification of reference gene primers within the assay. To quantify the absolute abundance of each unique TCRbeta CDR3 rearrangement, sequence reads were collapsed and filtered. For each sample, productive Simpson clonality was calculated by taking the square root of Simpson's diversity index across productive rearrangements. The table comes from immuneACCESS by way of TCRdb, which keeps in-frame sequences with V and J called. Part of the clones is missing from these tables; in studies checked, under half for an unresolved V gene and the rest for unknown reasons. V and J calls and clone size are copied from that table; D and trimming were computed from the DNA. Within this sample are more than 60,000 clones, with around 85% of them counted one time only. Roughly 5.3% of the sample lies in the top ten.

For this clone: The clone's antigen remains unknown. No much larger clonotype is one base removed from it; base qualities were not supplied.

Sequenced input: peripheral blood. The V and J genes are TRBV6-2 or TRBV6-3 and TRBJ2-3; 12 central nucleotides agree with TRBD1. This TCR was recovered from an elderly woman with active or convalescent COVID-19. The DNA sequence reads TGTGCCAGCAGTTCCGGGACAGGGGGCGTCACAGATACGCAGTATTTT. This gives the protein CASSSGTGGVTDTQYF.